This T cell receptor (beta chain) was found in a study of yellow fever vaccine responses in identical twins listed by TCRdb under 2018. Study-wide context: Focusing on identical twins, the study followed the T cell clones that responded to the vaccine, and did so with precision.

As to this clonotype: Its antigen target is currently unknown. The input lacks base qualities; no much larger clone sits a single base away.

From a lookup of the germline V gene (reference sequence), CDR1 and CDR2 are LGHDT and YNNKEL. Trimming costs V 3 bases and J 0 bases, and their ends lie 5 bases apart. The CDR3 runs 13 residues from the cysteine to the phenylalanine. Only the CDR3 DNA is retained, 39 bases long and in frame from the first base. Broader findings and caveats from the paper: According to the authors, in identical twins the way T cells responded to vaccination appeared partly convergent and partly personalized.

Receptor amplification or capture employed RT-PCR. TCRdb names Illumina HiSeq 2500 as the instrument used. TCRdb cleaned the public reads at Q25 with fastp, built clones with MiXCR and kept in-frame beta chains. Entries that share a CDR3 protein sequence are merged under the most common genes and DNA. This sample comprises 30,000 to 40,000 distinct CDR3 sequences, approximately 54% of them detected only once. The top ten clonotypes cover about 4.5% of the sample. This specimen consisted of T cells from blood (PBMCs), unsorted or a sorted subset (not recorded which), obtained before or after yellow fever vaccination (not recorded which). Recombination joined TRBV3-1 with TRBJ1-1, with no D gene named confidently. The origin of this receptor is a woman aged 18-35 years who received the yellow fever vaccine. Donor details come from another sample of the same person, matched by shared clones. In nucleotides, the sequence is TGTGCCAGCAGCCAGGTACTGAACACTGAAGCTTTCTTT. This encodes CASSQVLNTEAFF.